This T cell receptor beta chain was retrieved from a study of T cell responses to AZD1222 COVID-19 vaccine. Study outcomes and limitations: At 160-218 and 743-854, vaccine-associated CD4 TCRs were dominant, and they spanned spike.

Here immunoSEQ multiplex PCR was the method, and the copy in TCRdb shows in-frame clones only, minus some. The sample lists tens of thousands of clones; 80% were seen once. As concerns this clone: Its matching antigen is unknown.

This CDR3 is 16 amino acids long. The J segment lost 1 base and the V segment lost 4 bases, leaving 8 bases of the junction unmatched. CDR1 and CDR2 (germline): MNHNY, SVGAGI (reference sequence). The sample here was peripheral blood, taken 28 days after the second AZD1222 dose. This chain connects TRBV6-6 to TRBJ2-3; 7 bases are shared with TRBD2. This clonotype originated in an adult who received the AZD1222 COVID-19 vaccine. CDR3 sequence: CASSWERGLGTDTQYF. The CDR3 region has the DNA TGTGCCAGCAGTTGGGAGCGGGGCTTAGGCACAGATACGCAGTATTTT.